A selection of T cell receptor beta chains follows, all from one sample in a study of T cell responses to AZD1222 COVID-19 vaccine. Data came from immunoSEQ multiplex PCR; TCRdb stores just in-frame clones and leaves some out. The repertoire holds more than 110,000 clones, 92% seen once, with 2.5% to 4% in the top ten. The source was peripheral blood, collected 28 days after the second AZD1222 dose. All receptors come from an adult who received the AZD1222 COVID-19 vaccine. Both conserved end residues are part of each CDR3. The D gene is left open where the match is weak. Some rows have no size entry. The others give once, few or many, or a class for an expanded clone.

clone size: NA; D gene: NA; J gene: TRBJ1-2; V gene: TRBV7-9; CDR3 DNA: TGTGCCAGCAGCTTAGGGTCTTCCGGAATCGATGGCTACACCTTC; CDR3 protein: CASSLGSSGIDGYTF
clone size: NA; D gene: TRBD1; J gene: TRBJ2-7; V gene: TRBV6-5; CDR3 DNA: TGTGCCAGCAGAAGGACAGGGGGCCTGAACGAGCAGTACTTC; CDR3 protein: CASRRTGGLNEQYF
clone size: NA; D gene: NA; J gene: TRBJ2-6; V gene: TRBV11-3; CDR3 DNA: TGTGCCAGCAGCGGTTTCCCAGGGACCTCTGGGGCCAACGTCCTGACTTTC; CDR3 protein: CASSGFPGTSGANVLTF
clone size: NA; D gene: NA; J gene: TRBJ1-1; V gene: TRBV9; CDR3 DNA: TGTGCCAGCAGCAAATCAACAGGGTACACTGAAGCTTTCTTT; CDR3 protein: CASSKSTGYTEAFF
clone size: NA; D gene: NA; J gene: TRBJ2-7; V gene: TRBV5-6; CDR3 DNA: TGTGCCAGCAGCCCTCGGGGAGTTCCCTACGAGCAGTACTTC; CDR3 protein: CASSPRGVPYEQYF
clone size: NA; D gene: NA; J gene: TRBJ2-1; V gene: TRBV6-5; CDR3 DNA: TGTGCCAGTCGAAGGGGGGGCTCCTACAATGAGCAGTTCTTC; CDR3 protein: CASRRGGSYNEQFF
clone size: NA; D gene: TRBD1; J gene: TRBJ1-4; V gene: TRBV28; CDR3 DNA: TGTGCCAGCAGTTTGGGGACAGGGGGCGAGTGGCTGTTTTTT; CDR3 protein: CASSLGTGGEWLFF
clone size: once; D gene: TRBD1; J gene: TRBJ1-1; V gene: TRBV7-3; CDR3 DNA: TGTGCCAGCAGGACGACAGGGGGCGTCAGCACTGAAGCTTTCTTT; CDR3 protein: CASRTTGGVSTEAFF
clone size: NA; D gene: TRBD2; J gene: TRBJ2-3; V gene: TRBV28; CDR3 DNA: TGTGCCAGCAGTTTCCTTGGGACTAGCGGGAGAAATACGCAGTATTTT; CDR3 protein: CASSFLGTSGRNTQYF
clone size: NA; D gene: TRBD1; J gene: TRBJ1-1; V gene: TRBV19; CDR3 DNA: TGTGCCAGTAAGGACAGGGGCACTGAAGCTTTCTTT; CDR3 protein: CASKDRGTEAFF
clone size: NA; D gene: NA; J gene: TRBJ1-1; V gene: TRBV12-3/TRBV12-4; CDR3 DNA: TGTGCCAGCAGTTTAGAGTCAGGTGAAGCTTTCTTT; CDR3 protein: CASSLESGEAFF
clone size: NA; D gene: NA; J gene: TRBJ2-5; V gene: TRBV9; CDR3 DNA: TGTGCCAGCAGCCCGTGGGGGGGGGCGCAGACCCAGTACTTC; CDR3 protein: CASSPWGGAQTQYF
clone size: NA; D gene: NA; J gene: TRBJ2-1; V gene: TRBV7-2; CDR3 DNA: TGTGCCAGCAGCTTATGGGGCCTCAACAATGAGCAGTTCTTC; CDR3 protein: CASSLWGLNNEQFF